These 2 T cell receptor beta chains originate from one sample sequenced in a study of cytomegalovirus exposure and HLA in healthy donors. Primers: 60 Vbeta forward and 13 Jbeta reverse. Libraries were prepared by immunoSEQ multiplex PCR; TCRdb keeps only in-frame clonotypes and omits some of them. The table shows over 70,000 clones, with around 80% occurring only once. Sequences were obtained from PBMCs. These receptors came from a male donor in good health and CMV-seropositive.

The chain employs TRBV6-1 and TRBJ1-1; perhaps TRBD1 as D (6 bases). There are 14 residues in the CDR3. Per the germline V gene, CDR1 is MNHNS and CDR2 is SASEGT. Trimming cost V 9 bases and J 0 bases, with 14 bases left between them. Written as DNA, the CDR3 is TGTGCCAGTTACCGGACAGTCATGAACACTGAAGCTTTCTTT. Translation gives CASYRTVMNTEAFF.

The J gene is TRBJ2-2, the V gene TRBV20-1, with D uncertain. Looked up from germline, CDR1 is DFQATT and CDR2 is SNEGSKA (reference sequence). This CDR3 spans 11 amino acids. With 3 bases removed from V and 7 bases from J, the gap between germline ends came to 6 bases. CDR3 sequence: CSASSGGELFF. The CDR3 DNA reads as TGCAGTGCTAGTAGTGGCGGGGAGCTGTTTTTT.